What follows are 12 T cell receptor beta chains derived from one specimen sequenced in a study of T cell responses to AZD1222 COVID-19 vaccine. Repertoires were generated with immunoSEQ multiplex PCR, while TCRdb's copy carries only in-frame clones and drops some. The sample lists approximately 150,000 clones, approximately 89% occurring once. The specimen was peripheral blood, collected 28 days after the second AZD1222 dose. These receptors were taken from an adult who received the AZD1222 COVID-19 vaccine.

The chain is built from TRBV24-1 and TRBJ2-1, with 11 bases lining up with TRBD2. Looked up from germline, CDR1 is KGHDR and CDR2 is SFDVKD. The CDR3 is 14 residues long. V lost 5 bases, J lost 5 bases, and 1 base stayed unmatched. The DNA for the CDR3 is TGTGCCACCAGTGTTAGCGGGAGGGACAATGAGCAGTTCTTC. Its translation: CATSVSGRDNEQFF.

The chain links TRBV7-9 to TRBJ2-6; D uncertain. The V end lost 4 bases, the J end lost 0 bases, and 13 bases lay between the germline ends. CDR1 SEHNR and CDR2 FQNEAQ come from the germline V gene (reference sequence). The CDR3 totals 17 residues. CDR3 amino acids: CASSYWTVSSGANVLTF. For the CDR3, the DNA is TGTGCCAGCAGCTATTGGACCGTAAGCTCTGGGGCCAACGTCCTGACTTTC.

In its sample, this clone was seen once. The chain is built from TRBV6-5 and TRBJ2-5, with 8 bases identical to TRBD1. J lost 0 bases, V lost 6 bases, and 3 bases had no gene match. Germline V CDR1 and CDR2: MNHEY, SVGAGI. This CDR3 comprises 14 residues. CDR3 in DNA: TGTGCCAGCAGCGGGACAGGCTACCAAGAGACCCAGTACTTC. Encoded protein: CASSGTGYQETQYF.

This clone showed up just once. This rearrangement joins TRBV19 to TRBJ2-6; 9 bases are shared with TRBD1. V was pared by 3 bases and J by 0 bases, with 3 bases of the junction left unmatched. CDR1 LNHDA and CDR2 SQIVND come from the germline V gene (reference sequence). The CDR3 totals 17 residues. CDR3 amino acids: CASSMTGGSSGANVLTF. Here the CDR3 DNA reads TGTGCCAGTAGTATGACAGGGGGATCCTCTGGGGCCAACGTCCTGACTTTC.

This clone is a singleton in its sample. J is TRBJ2-7 and V is TRBV6-5; 8 bases align to TRBD1. Losses at the gene ends were 11 bases for V and 4 bases for J; bases not matched to a gene: 13. Germline V gives CDR1 MNHEY, CDR2 SVGAGI. The CDR3 consists of 14 residues. CDR3 sequence: CASAEDRVTYEQYF. For the CDR3, the DNA is TGTGCCTCAGCTGAGGACAGGGTGACGTACGAGCAGTACTTC.

The V call is TRBV19, the J call TRBJ1-1; 8 bases agree with TRBD1. The germline V gene has CDR1 LNHDA and CDR2 SQIVND (reference sequence). The V segment lost 3 bases and the J segment 5 bases; nucleotides outside the gene matches: 11. This CDR3 is 16 amino acids long. In nucleotides, the CDR3 is TGTGCCAGTAGTATGATAAGGACAGGGCGGGGAACTGAAGCTTTCTTT. Its protein is CASSMIRTGRGTEAFF.

The rearrangement links TRBV19 to TRBJ1-5; D gene unclear. Trimming cost V 1 base and J 7 bases, with 11 bases left between them. Per the germline V gene, CDR1 is LNHDA and CDR2 is SQIVND (reference sequence). The CDR3 is 14 amino acids. The CDR3 sequence: CASSIGRVVQPQHF. CDR3 nucleotide sequence: TGTGCCAGTAGTATAGGGAGGGTTGTCCAGCCCCAGCATTTT.

Only one count was recorded for this clone. The chain links TRBV24-1 to TRBJ1-6, with D perhaps matching TRBD1 (6 bases). The V gene lost 9 bases and the J gene lost 7 bases, with 6 bases spanning the gap. Germline CDR1 and CDR2: KGHDR and SFDVKD. The CDR3 has 11 amino acids. This chain's CDR3 is CATQGNSPLHF. CDR3 in DNA: TGTGCCACCCAGGGGAATTCACCCCTCCACTTT.

The gene calls are TRBV7-9 and TRBJ1-4; D ambiguous. V dropped 4 bases and J dropped 0 bases, with 12 bases sitting between them. The CDR3 extends over 16 amino acids. The germline V gene has CDR1 SEHNR and CDR2 FQNEAQ (reference sequence). The CDR3 spells CASSSPARATNEKLFF. The CDR3 DNA sequence: TGTGCCAGCAGCTCCCCCGCGAGGGCAACTAATGAAAAACTGTTTTTT.

The rearrangement uses TRBV4-1 and TRBJ2-2, with D unresolved. This CDR3 spans 14 amino acids. Trimming stripped 1 base from V and 6 bases from J, with 9 bases between. Germline CDR1 and CDR2: MGHRA and YSYEKL. Written as DNA, the CDR3 is TGCGCCAGCAGCCAAGTTAGGGTGGCCGGGGAGCTGTTTTTT. This sequence encodes CASSQVRVAGELFF.

The chain recombines TRBV7-2 with TRBJ2-7, with D possibly TRBD2 on 5 matching bases. V was cut by 5 bases and J by 7 bases, with 18 bases left in between. The CDR3 totals 14 residues. Germline CDR1 SGHTA, CDR2 FQGNSA. CDR3 in amino acids: CASSPGDTSLEQYF. The CDR3 DNA reads as TGTGCCAGCAGCCCCGGTGATACTAGTTTAGAGCAGTACTTC.

The CDR3 sequence is CAWSVLVSESPYEQYF. CDR3 sequence (DNA): TGTGCCTGGAGTGTACTAGTCAGCGAAAGCCCCTACGAGCAGTACTTC. The chain combines TRBV30 with TRBJ2-7, with D possibly matching TRBD2 (5 bases). Trimming shortened V by 0 bases and J by 2 bases, and 17 bases separated the two germline ends. CDR1 is GTSNPN, CDR2 SVGIG, per germline (reference sequence). The CDR3 extends over 16 amino acids.